These 29 T cell receptor beta chains came from one sample sequenced in a study of prognosis after radiotherapy for stage I lung cancer. From genomic DNA, two-round multiplex PCR was used to amplify TCR beta CDR3. The use of primers specific to each TRBV and TRBJ gene characterized first-round PCR. TCRdb re-called the multiplex PCR reads with MiXCR, one entry per CDR3 protein. The sample has some 13,000 distinct CDR3 sequences, around 45% seen once. Material: PBMCs, obtained before or after stereotactic body radiation therapy (not recorded which). The receptor set was obtained from a donor older than 45 with non-small cell lung cancer.

The chain carries TRBV12-3 or TRBV12-4 and TRBJ1-2; tentative D call: TRBD1 (6 bases). This CDR3 comprises 13 residues. Deletions cut 4 bases from V and 6 bases from J, with 12 bases between. The CDR3 nucleotides are TGTGCCAGCAGTTCCAGGACAGTAAATGGCTACACCTTC. Amino acid sequence: CASSSRTVNGYTF.

This chain uses TRBV28 with TRBJ1-6, with D unresolved. The germline V gene has CDR1 MDHEN and CDR2 SYDVKM. V lost 3 bases and J lost 7, with 13 bases in between. This CDR3 is built from 15 residues. The chain's CDR3 is CASSLVRWGNSPLHF. The CDR3, as DNA: TGTGCCAGCAGTTTGGTCCGGTGGGGAAATTCACCCCTCCACTTT. Filled out from reference TRBV28 and TRBJ1-6, the complete variable domain reads DVKVTQSSRYLVKRTGEKVFLECVQDMDHENMFWYRQDPGLGLRLIYFSYDVKMKEKGDIPEGYSVSREKKERFSLILESASTNQTSMYLCASSLVRWGNSPLHFGNGTRLTVT.

The rearrangement uses TRBV27 and TRBJ2-1, with 7 bases identical to TRBD1. The CDR3 length is 15 residues. Germline V gives CDR1 MNHEY, CDR2 SMNVEV (reference sequence). V dropped 1 base and J dropped 8; count of bases not matched to a gene: 8. The CDR3 loop is CASSLWDRIWHEQFF. CDR3 in DNA: TGTGCCAGCAGTTTATGGGACAGAATTTGGCATGAGCAGTTCTTC.

Of note for this clonotype: A far more abundant clone sits one base away, making this likely a read error. V usage is TRBV6-6 and J usage is TRBJ2-1; 12 positions match TRBD2. Germline loops: CDR1 MNHNY, CDR2 SVGAGI (reference sequence). This CDR3 spans 20 amino acids. CDR3 in DNA: TGTGTCAGCAGTTACGATTCGAGACTAGCGGGAGCTAGCTACTACAATGAGCAGTTCTTC. Translation: CVSSYDSRLAGASYYNEQFF.

Concerning this clonotype itself: In this CDR3 the conserved last residue, phenylalanine or tryptophan, is missing, so a read error is likely. The DNA is omitted, as the CDR3 cannot be located on it reliably, and the CDR3 follows TCRdb's listing. This rearrangement joins TRBV6-2 or TRBV6-3 to TRBJ1-5; the DNA was not used to check the table's D call, TRBD1. 17 amino acids form the CDR3, both terminal residues included. Germline V gene sequence: CDR1 MNHEY, CDR2 SVGEGT. The CDR3: CASSEPRGDFSNQPKHS.

J is TRBJ1-2 and V is TRBV20-1; weak D call: TRBD1 (5 bases). Between the trimmed V and J ends, which lost 7 bases and 4 bases, there was a span of 25 bases. The germline gives CDR1 DFQATT, CDR2 SNEGSKA (reference sequence). CDR3 length equals 16 residues. CDR3 nucleotides: TGCAGTGTCTCTAGCGACGCCCAGGGCTCTGTCTATGGCTACACCTTC. Its translation is CSVSSDAQGSVYGYTF.

This clonotype was counted ten times or more. The chain is built from TRBV5-1 and TRBJ2-5; D ambiguous. CDR1 is SGHRS, CDR2 YFSETQ, per germline. Trimming removed 4 bases from V and 2 bases from J, with 9 bases in between. This CDR3 is built from 13 residues. This CDR3 reads CASSVDLQETQYF. The CDR3, as DNA: TGCGCCAGCAGCGTAGATTTGCAAGAGACCCAGTACTTC.

By share, this clonotype counts as medium-sized. The chain links TRBV28 to TRBJ1-6; a possible D gene is TRBD1 (5 bases). The CDR3 sequence is 17 residues long. The germline CDR1 and CDR2 sequences are MDHEN and SYDVKM. The V end was cut by 3 bases, the J end by 8 bases, with 20 bases between. CDR3 residues: CASSLPDTGPGYSPLHF. The DNA of the CDR3 is TGTGCCAGCAGTTTGCCCGATACAGGTCCCGGGTATTCACCCCTCCACTTT.

This clonotype was seen ten or more times. This sequence joins TRBV3-1 and TRBJ1-6; weak D call: TRBD1 (5 bases). CDR3 length equals 16 residues. Trimming shortened V by 2 bases and J by 2 bases, and 10 bases separated the two germline ends. Germline V CDR1 and CDR2: LGHDT, YNNKEL (reference sequence). This CDR3 is CASSQIGQPYNSPLHF. Here the CDR3 DNA reads TGTGCCAGCAGCCAAATCGGACAACCCTATAATTCACCCCTCCACTTT.

This clonotype was counted many times. The chain links TRBV28 to TRBJ1-5; a weak D match, TRBD1 (6 bases). CDR1 MDHEN and CDR2 SYDVKM come from the germline V gene. The germline V and J ends were trimmed by 6 bases and 9 bases, with 27 bases remaining between them. The CDR3 has 17 amino acids. The CDR3 DNA follows: TGTGCCAGCAGCACCACGGACGGGGGCCAGAACCTAGGGCCCCAGCATTTT. As protein: CASSTTDGGQNLGPQHF.

The chain links TRBV19 to TRBJ1-2, with D unclear. Per the germline V gene, CDR1 is LNHDA and CDR2 is SQIVND (reference sequence). The CDR3 totals 12 residues. V lost 3 bases, J lost 10 bases, and 12 bases lay in between. CDR3 bases: TGTGCCAGTAGTATCGGGTTCGACATCTACACCTTC. Translation gives CASSIGFDIYTF.

This clonotype was seen only a few times. The chain links TRBV20-1 to TRBJ2-7; 14 bases line up with TRBD2. Per the germline V gene, CDR1 is DFQATT and CDR2 is SNEGSKA (reference sequence). V lost 7 bases, J lost 2 bases, and 10 bases stayed unmatched. CDR3 length equals 16 residues. CDR3 in amino acids: CSVLPGLAGETYEQYF. DNA for the CDR3: TGCAGTGTTCTACCGGGACTAGCGGGGGAAACCTACGAGCAGTACTTC.

V gene TRBV11-2 combines with J gene TRBJ2-3, with TRBD2 matching 8 bases. With V trimmed by 5 bases and J by 1 base, 8 bases remained unmatched. The germline V gene encodes CDR1 SGHAT and CDR2 FQNNGV. The CDR3 contains 16 residues. CDR3 loop: CASSQPSGSGTDTQYF. CDR3 coding DNA: TGTGCCAGCAGCCAACCAAGCGGGAGTGGCACAGATACGCAGTATTTT.

The chain carries TRBV9 and TRBJ2-1, with 11 positions matching TRBD2. The trim removed 3 bases at V and 0 bases at J, leaving 8 bases unmatched. This CDR3 comprises 18 residues. Germline assignment: CDR1 SGDLS and CDR2 YYNGEE. The CDR3 DNA reads as TGTGCCAGCAGCGACCGACTAGCGGGAAGGAGCTCCTACAATGAGCAGTTCTTC. This sequence encodes CASSDRLAGRSSYNEQFF.

Notes on this clonotype: This sequence is one base from a far larger clone and is likely a read error. The chain recombines TRBV7-7 with TRBJ2-5; 7 positions agree with TRBD1. V lost 1 base, J lost 5 bases, and 10 bases stayed unmatched. The germline V gene encodes CDR1 SSHAT and CDR2 FNYEAQ (reference sequence). The CDR3 is 16 residues long. CDR3 sequence: CASSLGARGFGETQYF. CDR3 coding DNA: TGTGCCAGCAGCTTAGGGGCCAGGGGGTTCGGTGAGACCCAGTACTTC.

This chain joins TRBV6-2 or TRBV6-3 and TRBJ2-2; TRBD2 might be the D (5 bases). There are 12 residues in the CDR3. With 9 bases removed from V and 9 bases from J, the gap between germline ends came to 14 bases. Germline V gene sequence: CDR1 MNHEY, CDR2 SVGEGT. CDR3 DNA sequence: TGTGCCAGTCCTGTCCTAGCTCGGGAGCTGTTTTTT. This codes for CASPVLARELFF.

Comments on this clonotype: A far larger clone is off by one base, so a read error is likely. This sequence joins TRBV6-5 and TRBJ2-3; 16 bases align to TRBD2. The CDR3 totals 20 residues. After removal of 5 bases from V and 4 bases from J, the junction contained 15 bases not matched to a gene. The germline V gene has CDR1 MNHEY and CDR2 SVGAGI. CDR3 coding DNA: TGTGCCAGCAGTGCCGAGGGACTAGCGGGAGGGAGAGGAGGGGCAGATACGCAGTATTTT. Its translation: CASSAEGLAGGRGGADTQYF.

Relative to its sample, this clonotype is medium-sized (0.01 to 0.1%). One junction end does not reproduce the germline sequence, and a read error may be involved. The rearrangement joins TRBV6-4 to TRBJ1-6; tentatively, D is TRBD1 (6 bases). Germline values: CDR1 MRHNA, CDR2 SNTAGT. This CDR3 comprises 16 residues. The DNA for the CDR3 is TGTGCCAGCAGTTACTCAGGGGACGGACGGAATTCACCCCTCCACTTT. It is translated as CASSYSGDGRNSPLHF.

This clonotype showed up just a few times. CDR3 residues: CSARHGLARGDTQYF. CDR3 nucleotides: TGCAGTGCTAGACACGGACTAGCGAGGGGAGATACGCAGTATTTT. The chain combines TRBV20-1 with TRBJ2-3; 9 bases line up with TRBD2. J gave up 5 bases and V 2 bases, and 8 bases lay outside the gene matches. The V gene's germline CDR1 is DFQATT and CDR2 SNEGSKA (reference sequence). The CDR3 length is 15 residues.

This sequence joins TRBV30 and TRBJ2-7; D possibly uses TRBD1 or TRBD2 (5 bases each). V lost 5 bases to trimming and J lost 6 bases, with 20 bases between them. The germline V gene encodes CDR1 GTSNPN and CDR2 SVGIG (reference sequence). CDR3 length: 14 amino acids. The CDR3: CAWGRLGTAGEQYF. DNA for the CDR3: TGTGCCTGGGGTAGACTGGGGACGGCTGGCGAGCAGTACTTC.

This chain joins TRBV14 and TRBJ2-7; 13 nucleotides match TRBD2. The ends lost 0 bases at V and 5 bases at J; junction bases unmatched: 10. The CDR3 contains 18 residues. Germline V lookup: CDR1 SGHDN, CDR2 FVKESK. This chain's CDR3 is CASSQDPGGLAGDHEQYF. DNA for the CDR3: TGTGCCAGCAGCCAAGATCCGGGCGGACTAGCGGGAGACCACGAGCAGTACTTC.

The chain employs TRBV18 and TRBJ2-1; 11 bases line up with TRBD2. Germline-derived CDR1 and CDR2 are KGHSH and LQKENI. The CDR3 totals 16 residues. The V gene end was trimmed by 3 bases and the J gene end by 6 bases; junction bases not matched to a gene: 7. The CDR3 protein is CASSPPGLADSNEQFF. In DNA form, the CDR3 reads TGTGCCAGCTCACCGCCGGGACTAGCGGACTCCAATGAGCAGTTCTTC.

The chain carries TRBV2 and TRBJ2-3; TRBD1 is a possible D gene (7 bases). This CDR3 is built from 14 residues. Per germline, CDR1 SNHLY and CDR2 FYNNEI. Trimming took off 6 bases at V and 0 bases at J, with 10 bases between the two ends. CDR3 protein: CASSQGGSTDTQYF. CDR3 bases: TGTGCCAGCAGCCAGGGGGGCAGCACAGATACGCAGTATTTT. The whole variable domain, remainder taken from reference TRBV2 and TRBJ2-3, is EPEVTQTPSHQVTQMGQEVILRCVPISNHLYFYWYRQILGQKVEFLVSFYNNEISEKSEIFDDQFSVERPDGSNFTLKIRSTKLEDSAMYFCASSQGGSTDTQYFGPGTRLTVL.

The V and J genes are TRBV4-2 and TRBJ2-5; 9 nucleotides align to TRBD2. From germline, CDR1 is LGHNA and CDR2 YNFKEQ. CDR3 size: 16 residues. V gave up 0 bases and J gave up 5 bases; unmatched junction bases: 7. This CDR3 is CASSQDLVAGDETQYF. CDR3 coding DNA: TGTGCCAGCAGCCAAGATCTGGTAGCGGGAGATGAGACCCAGTACTTC.

Points on this clonotype: This probably arose from a read error, given a far larger clone one base away. This rearrangement joins TRBV11-2 to TRBJ2-7, with a tentative D call TRBD2 (5 bases). With 0 bases removed from V and 7 bases from J, the gap between germline ends came to 16 bases. The V gene's germline CDR1 is SGHAT and CDR2 FQNNGV. The CDR3 consists of 15 residues. The CDR3 here is CASSLEGSSYNEQYF. In DNA, the CDR3 is TGTGCCAGCAGCTTAGAAGGGAGCTCCTACAATGAGCAGTACTTC.

This clonotype qualifies as medium-sized (0.01 to 0.1%). J is TRBJ1-6 and V is TRBV3-1; D perhaps matches TRBD1 (5 bases). This CDR3 contains 14 residues. The V and J ends lost 6 bases and 10 bases respectively, with 16 bases between them. Germline V gene data show CDR1 as LGHDT and CDR2 as YNNKEL (reference sequence). DNA of the CDR3: TGTGCCAGCAGTCGGACCTCCGGGGGATCACCCCTCCACTTT. Its translation: CASSRTSGGSPLHF. The whole variable domain, filled in from reference TRBV3-1 and TRBJ1-6, reads DTAVSQTPKYLVTQMGNDKSIKCEQNLGHDTMYWYKQDSKKFLKIMFSYNNKELIINETVPNRFSPKSPDKAHLNLHINSLELGDSAVYFCASSRTSGGSPLHFGNGTRLTVT.

This clonotype was seen many times. The chain employs TRBV18 and TRBJ1-1; TRBD1 is a possible D gene (6 bases). CDR1 is KGHSH and CDR2 is LQKENI in the germline V gene. V was trimmed by 5 bases and J by 1 base, leaving 8 bases between them. The CDR3 covers 13 residues. This chain's CDR3 is CASSAGQNTEAFF. The CDR3 region has the DNA TGTGCCAGCTCAGCGGGACAGAACACTGAAGCTTTCTTT.

The chain is built from TRBV11-2 and TRBJ2-1; D is undetermined. The germline V gene has CDR1 SGHAT and CDR2 FQNNGV. The CDR3 has 14 amino acids. Trimming shortened V by 3 bases and J by 5 bases, and 11 bases separated the two germline ends. Here the CDR3 DNA reads TGTGCCAGCAGCTTTACTCGCGGTAACAATGAGCAGTTCTTC. Its protein product is CASSFTRGNNEQFF.

This chain links TRBV9 with TRBJ2-3; possible D gene TRBD1, 6 bases. CDR1 SGDLS and CDR2 YYNGEE come from the germline V gene. Trimming stripped 1 base from V and 8 bases from J, with 17 bases between. The CDR3 loop spans 15 amino acids. DNA for the CDR3: TGTGCCAGCAGCGTATCTCAGGGGTTGGGTGCTACGCAGTATTTT. This codes for CASSVSQGLGATQYF. The complete variable domain, with remaining parts taken from reference TRBV9 and TRBJ2-3, reads DSGVTQTPKHLITATGQRVTLRCSPRSGDLSVYWYQQSLDQGLQFLIQYYNGEERAKGNILERFSAQQFPDLHSELNLSSLELGDSALYFCASSVSQGLGATQYFGPGTRLTVL.